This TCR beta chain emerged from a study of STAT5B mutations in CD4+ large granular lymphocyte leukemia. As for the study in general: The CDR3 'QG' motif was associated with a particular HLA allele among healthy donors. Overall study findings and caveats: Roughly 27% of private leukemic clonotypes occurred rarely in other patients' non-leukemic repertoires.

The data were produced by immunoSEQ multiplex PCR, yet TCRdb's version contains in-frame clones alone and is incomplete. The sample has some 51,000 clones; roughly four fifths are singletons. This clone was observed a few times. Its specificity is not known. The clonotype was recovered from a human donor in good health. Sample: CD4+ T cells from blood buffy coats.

The DNA for the CDR3 is TGCGCCAGCAGCTTAGCATGGCAGCCCCAGCATTTT. It encodes CASSLAWQPQHF. The chain couples TRBV5-1 to TRBJ1-5; D uncertain. V shed 2 bases and J shed 7 bases, with 7 bases lying between them. The CDR3 loop spans 12 amino acids. CDR1 and CDR2 (germline): SGHRS, YFSETQ.